This entry lists 9 T cell receptor beta chains sequenced from one sample in a study of shared clonotypes between healthy human individuals. The assay was immunoSEQ multiplex PCR, and TCRdb's table has in-frame clones only and misses some. The sample has more than 850,000 clones; 70% to 80% are singletons. The source material was memory CD4+ T cells from PBMCs. The subset here: CD45RA-negative fraction. The origin of the receptors is a young man in good health. Some clones in this sample may be carry-over from other donors' samples.

The chain combines TRBV5-1 with TRBJ2-7, with TRBD2 matching over 7 bases. In germline, CDR1 is SGHRS, CDR2 YFSETQ. With V trimmed by 5 bases and J by 0 bases, 5 bases remained unmatched. The CDR3 has 14 amino acids. The CDR3 loop is CASRGGTNSYEQYF. DNA of the CDR3: TGCGCCAGCAGGGGGGGGACCAACTCCTACGAGCAGTACTTC.

The rearrangement uses TRBV4-1 and TRBJ1-4; D ambiguous. The length of the CDR3 is 19 residues. Germline V lookup: CDR1 MGHRA, CDR2 YSYEKL. Trimming stripped 0 bases from V and 0 bases from J, with 17 bases between. In DNA form, the CDR3 reads TGCGCCAGCAGCCAAGAGTTAGGGCGGGCAGTGGCAACTAATGAAAAACTGTTTTTT. Protein sequence: CASSQELGRAVATNEKLFF.

The chain recombines TRBV2 with TRBJ1-2; a possible D gene is TRBD1 (5 bases). Germline V gives CDR1 SNHLY, CDR2 FYNNEI. Trimming pared 6 bases from V and 8 bases from J, leaving 22 bases between. This CDR3 spans 15 amino acids. The CDR3 DNA follows: TGTGCCAGCAGGGGGCGGGAGGGACGGACATGGGGCTACACCTTC. As protein: CASRGREGRTWGYTF.

The chain joins TRBV7-3 to TRBJ2-2; 9 nucleotides agree with TRBD2. The CDR3 loop spans 16 amino acids. Germline values: CDR1 SGHTA, CDR2 FQGTGA. The junction had 10 bases not matched to a gene; V was cut back by 2 bases and J by 9 bases. The CDR3 is CASSLWRPSGIRELFF. CDR3 DNA: TGTGCCAGCAGCTTATGGCGGCCTAGCGGGATCCGGGAGCTGTTTTTT.

In this sample, this clone turned up a few times. The chain links TRBV19 to TRBJ1-4; no clear D gene. Trimming removed 3 bases at V and 7 bases at J, with 9 bases between. The CDR3 is made up of 13 amino acids. Germline lookup yields CDR1 LNHDA and CDR2 SQIVND (reference sequence). The CDR3 DNA follows: TGTGCCAGTAGTATGGCCGCGGTTGAAAAACTGTTTTTT. Protein sequence: CASSMAAVEKLFF.

In this sample, this clone turned up a few times. The chain combines TRBV25-1 with TRBJ2-3; maybe TRBD1 (5 bases). CDR3 length: 16 residues. Germline V gene sequence: CDR1 MGHDK, CDR2 SYGVNS. Trimming took 2 bases from V and 4 from J, leaving 16 bases between them. This CDR3 is CASSEVKGFFSDTQYF. The CDR3 region has the DNA TGTGCCAGCAGTGAAGTGAAGGGGTTTTTTTCAGATACGCAGTATTTT.

The chain combines TRBV7-9 with TRBJ2-7; TRBD2 matches 11 bases. This CDR3 contains 17 residues. CDR1 SEHNR and CDR2 FQNEAQ come from the germline V gene (reference sequence). Trimming removed 5 bases from V and 2 bases from J; junction bases left unmatched: 11. CDR3 in amino acids: CASSPKGLAGNPYEQYF. For the CDR3, the DNA is TGTGCCAGCAGCCCTAAAGGACTAGCGGGTAATCCCTACGAGCAGTACTTC.

The genes are TRBV2 and TRBJ1-1; D is unclear. Germline CDR1 and CDR2: SNHLY and FYNNEI. This CDR3 has 13 amino acids. Trimming pared 1 base from V and 11 bases from J, leaving 14 bases between. DNA for the CDR3: TGTGCCAGCAGTGAAGAAATGGGAGGGCAGGCTTTCTTT. The encoded protein is CASSEEMGGQAFF. The entire variable domain, with the rest obtained from reference TRBV2 and TRBJ1-1, is as follows: EPEVTQTPSHQVTQMGQEVILRCVPISNHLYFYWYRQILGQKVEFLVSFYNNEISEKSEIFDDQFSVERPDGSNFTLKIRSTKLEDSAMYFCASSEEMGGQAFFGQGTRLTVV.

This clone came up once. V usage is TRBV9 and J usage is TRBJ2-5; possibly TRBD2 for D (5 bases). The CDR3 spans 13 residues. V was cut by 3 bases and J by 2 bases, with 8 bases left in between. The germline CDR1 and CDR2 sequences are SGDLS and YYNGEE. CDR3 in amino acids: CASSGRSQETQYF. The CDR3 nucleotides are TGTGCCAGCAGCGGGAGGAGTCAAGAGACCCAGTACTTC.